The clone carrying this T cell receptor beta chain turned up a few times. Its target is not known. The data originate from a study of cytomegalovirus exposure and HLA in healthy donors. Trimming took 6 bases from V and 1 from J; bases not matched to a gene: 3. Germline values: CDR1 MNHEY, CDR2 SVGAGI. The CDR3 loop spans 14 amino acids. It was with 60 Vbeta and 13 Jbeta primers that the PCR ran. Clones were sequenced by immunoSEQ multiplex PCR, and TCRdb holds only the in-frame ones, with some missing. Of approximately 220,000 clones in the sample, 75% to 80% are singletons; the top ten hold 1.5% to 2%. Study results and limitations: Sequencing likely caused a cluster of highly shared sequence variants.

Sequencing was done on a sample of PBMCs. The chain recombines TRBV6-5 with TRBJ1-1; the match to TRBD1 covers 9 bases. The clonotype was recovered from a man younger than 30 in good health and CMV-seronegative. CDR3 sequence: CASRGTGTNTEAFF. The CDR3 region has the DNA TGTGCCAGCAGGGGGACAGGGACGAACACTGAAGCTTTCTTT.